One and the same sample provided the 26 T cell receptor beta chains below, sequenced in a study of T cells in Graves' hyperthyroidism and ophthalmopathy. There were TCR beta CDR3 regions amplified from RNA transcripts. First-round RT-PCR with HTBI primers amplified the TCR CDR3 region. MiXCR, applied by TCRdb to the multiplex PCR reads, yields one record per CDR3 protein. The sample has 250,000 to 400,000 distinct CDR3 sequences, roughly 15% seen once. Sequencing was carried out using blood. The receptors shown here come from a woman between 40 and 50 years old with Graves' ophthalmopathy.

Many counts were recorded for this clonotype. The chain recombines TRBV28 with TRBJ2-3; D ambiguous. This CDR3 has 15 residues. V was pared by 7 bases and J by 2 bases, with 16 bases between. CDR1 MDHEN and CDR2 SYDVKM come from the germline V gene. In nucleotides, the CDR3 is TGTGCCAGCAAAATGGGCGGCGGAAACACAGATACGCAGTATTTT. It translates to CASKMGGGNTDTQYF.

V usage is TRBV6-1 and J usage is TRBJ1-4; maybe TRBD1 (6 bases). Germline-derived CDR1 and CDR2 are MNHNS and SASEGT. The CDR3 extends over 14 amino acids. Between the trimmed V and J ends, which lost 10 bases and 7 bases, there was a span of 19 bases. The CDR3 nucleotides are TGTGCCACAAAAGGTCAGGGGATCGGTGAAAAACTGTTTTTT. Amino acid sequence: CATKGQGIGEKLFF.

This clonotype appeared many times. The chain carries TRBV12-3 or TRBV12-4 and TRBJ1-1; tentative D call: TRBD1 (6 bases). Trimming took 6 bases from V and 8 from J, leaving 13 bases between them. The CDR3 covers 12 residues. The CDR3 nucleotides are TGTGCCAGCAGCTGGGGGGCAACCGAAGCTTTCTTT. It encodes CASSWGATEAFF.

In its sample, this clonotype was seen many times. The chain recombines TRBV5-1 with TRBJ1-1; perhaps TRBD1 as D (6 bases). The CDR3 runs 14 residues. Per germline, CDR1 SGHRS and CDR2 YFSETQ. Trimming took off 0 bases at V and 7 bases at J, with 13 bases between the two ends. The CDR3 is CASSLVGQTGEAFF. The CDR3 nucleotides are TGCGCCAGCAGCTTGGTCGGACAGACTGGTGAAGCTTTCTTT.

The chain employs TRBV2 and TRBJ2-7; 7 bases map to TRBD1. V was clipped by 7 bases and J by 2 bases; unmatched bases: 5. The CDR3 is 13 residues long. Germline assignment: CDR1 SNHLY and CDR2 FYNNEI. The DNA for the CDR3 is TGTGCCAGCAATGGGGACAGCCCCTACGAGCAGTACTTC. It is translated as CASNGDSPYEQYF.

The rearrangement joins TRBV20-1 to TRBJ2-6; no firm D call. Looked up from germline, CDR1 is DFQATT and CDR2 is SNEGSKA (reference sequence). The CDR3 sequence is 17 residues long. V was cut by 0 bases and J by 0 bases, with 12 bases left in between. The CDR3 coding sequence is TGCAGTGCTAGAGAAGTGGAGCGTAGCTCTGGGGCCAACGTCCTGACTTTC. This encodes CSAREVERSSGANVLTF.

This clonotype was counted many times. In DNA, the CDR3 is TGTGCCAGCAGTATGGACAGGGGCCCGCTCCTAGCCAAAAACATTCAGTACTTC. This translates into CASSMDRGPLLAKNIQYF. The chain uses TRBV6-2 or TRBV6-3 and TRBJ2-4; the match to TRBD1 covers 9 bases. Germline V CDR1 and CDR2: MNHEY, SVGEGT. The CDR3 has 18 residues. V trimming: 5 bases; J trimming: 0 bases; junction bases outside the gene matches: 11.

There are a few counts of this clonotype. The chain combines TRBV19 with TRBJ2-2; the match to TRBD1 covers 9 bases. Germline CDR1 reads LNHDA; CDR2 reads SQIVND (reference sequence). This CDR3 contains 14 residues. The V gene end was trimmed by 5 bases and the J gene end by 4 bases; junction bases not matched to a gene: 2. The CDR3: CASSRQGVTGELFF. CDR3 DNA sequence: TGTGCCAGTAGTCGACAGGGGGTCACCGGGGAGCTGTTTTTT.

Only a few counts were recorded for this clonotype. This chain connects TRBV6-1 to TRBJ2-5; D is perhaps TRBD1 (7 bases). The length of the CDR3 is 13 residues. The germline CDR1 and CDR2 sequences are MNHNS and SASEGT. V was clipped by 7 bases and J by 5 bases, with 14 bases between them. The CDR3 nucleotides are TGTGCCAGCACCCAGACAGGGAGGGAGACCCAGTACTTC. Protein product: CASTQTGRETQYF.

This clonotype was seen ten or more times. The J gene is TRBJ2-7, the V gene TRBV10-3; 9 bases agree with TRBD2. The CDR3 has 18 residues. Per the germline V gene, CDR1 is ENHRY and CDR2 is SYGVKD. V was pared by 6 bases and J by 6 bases, with 21 bases of the junction left unmatched. The CDR3 spells CAISDAPGRSGGTFEQYF. CDR3 nucleotides: TGTGCCATCAGCGACGCCCCGGGGAGGAGCGGGGGGACCTTCGAGCAGTACTTC.

This clonotype was seen at least ten times. The junction differs from germline at one of its ends, possibly a read error. CDR3 amino acids: CASSLQGDF. CDR3 in DNA: TGTGCCAGCAGTTTACAGGGAGACTTC. The rearrangement uses TRBV27 and TRBJ2-5; D tentatively reads TRBD1 or TRBD2 (5 bases each). From germline, CDR1 is MNHEY and CDR2 SMNVEV (reference sequence). This CDR3 has 9 amino acids.

Many counts were recorded for this clonotype. CDR3 sequence reads: CASSLFPGNSPLHF. CDR3 DNA sequence: TGTGCCAGCAGCTTATTTCCGGGGAATTCACCCCTCCACTTT. The V call is TRBV7-2, the J call TRBJ1-6, with D unresolved. The CDR3 consists of 14 residues. Trimming pared 2 bases from V and 7 bases from J, leaving 9 bases between. CDR1 is SGHTA, CDR2 FQGNSA, per germline.

This clonotype was counted a few times. V usage is TRBV5-4 and J usage is TRBJ2-4; the match to TRBD2 covers 11 bases. This CDR3 contains 16 residues. Germline V gene lookup returns CDR1 SGHNT and CDR2 YYREEE (reference sequence). V lost 0 bases to trimming and J lost 2 bases; unmatched junction nucleotides: 1. CDR3 region: CASSLGLAGSKNIQYF. For the CDR3, the DNA is TGTGCCAGCAGCTTGGGACTAGCGGGGTCCAAAAACATTCAGTACTTC.

About this clonotype: This CDR3 is missing its conserved last phenylalanine or tryptophan, likely due to a read error. V is TRBV7-9 and J is TRBJ1-1; D is ambiguous. CDR1 SEHNR and CDR2 FQNEAQ come from the germline V gene (reference sequence). The CDR3 is 15 residues long. The chain's CDR3 is CASSLFAGGNTKAFV. As DNA, the CDR3 is TGTGCCAGCAGCTTATTCGCGGGAGGGAACACTAAAGCTTTCGTT.

This clonotype was found many times. The chain couples TRBV10-3 to TRBJ2-1; 9 bases line up with TRBD2. Trimming removed 2 bases from V and 6 bases from J; junction bases left unmatched: 2. The germline gives CDR1 ENHRY, CDR2 SYGVKD. This CDR3 comprises 14 residues. The chain's CDR3 is CAISEAGGLNEQFF. The CDR3 nucleotides are TGTGCCATCAGTGAGGCGGGAGGGCTCAATGAGCAGTTCTTC.

The sample holds many counts of this clonotype. The V and J genes are TRBV10-3 and TRBJ1-5; tentatively, D is TRBD1 (6 bases). V was clipped by 2 bases and J by 3 bases, with 11 bases between them. From germline, CDR1 is ENHRY and CDR2 SYGVKD. This CDR3 has 15 residues. The CDR3 DNA reads as TGTGCCATCAGTGAGAACGACAGGTTCAATCAGCCCCAGCATTTT. It translates to CAISENDRFNQPQHF.

This clonotype was observed many times. The chain joins TRBV10-3 to TRBJ2-7; TRBD2 is a possible D gene (5 bases). Germline loops: CDR1 ENHRY, CDR2 SYGVKD. The length of the CDR3 is 13 residues. V was pared by 5 bases and J by 7 bases, with 15 bases between. CDR3 loop: CAISILVTGEQYF. In nucleotides, the CDR3 is TGTGCCATCAGTATTTTAGTGACGGGGGAGCAGTACTTC.

This chain joins TRBV7-9 and TRBJ1-4; no firm D call. Germline lookup yields CDR1 SEHNR and CDR2 FQNEAQ (reference sequence). V lost 3 bases and J lost 6, with 11 bases in between. This CDR3 is built from 14 residues. CDR3 DNA: TGTGCCAGCAGCTTCCGGGTCGGGGATGAAAAACTGTTTTTT. Protein: CASSFRVGDEKLFF.

V and J are TRBV24-1 and TRBJ2-3; 7 positions agree with TRBD2. This CDR3 spans 17 amino acids. Germline V gives CDR1 KGHDR, CDR2 SFDVKD. Unmatched junction bases numbered 10, after V lost 4 bases and J lost 1 base. CDR3 DNA sequence: TGTGCCACCAGTGACCCGATCGGGGGGAGGGGCACAGATACGCAGTATTTT. This encodes CATSDPIGGRGTDTQYF.

This clonotype was found once. The genes are TRBV7-9 and TRBJ2-5, with TRBD1 matching 9 bases. The CDR3 is 17 residues long. V shed 7 bases and J 1 base; nucleotides not matched to a gene: 13. The germline CDR1 and CDR2 sequences are SEHNR and FQNEAQ (reference sequence). The CDR3 loop reads CASTNSLTTGGQETQYF. CDR3 coding DNA: TGTGCCAGCACCAACTCCTTGACGACAGGGGGCCAAGAGACCCAGTACTTC.

The chain employs TRBV12-5 and TRBJ2-1; TRBD2 matches at 8 bases. V was clipped by 5 bases and J by 6 bases; unmatched bases: 6. Germline-derived CDR1 and CDR2 are LGHNT and FRNRAP. CDR3 length: 14 residues. CDR3 amino acids: CASGTSGGGNEQFF. The CDR3 DNA reads as TGTGCTAGTGGTACTAGCGGAGGGGGCAATGAGCAGTTCTTC.

This clonotype was seen a single time. A much larger clone lies a single base off, so this may be a read error. The genes are TRBV6-1 and TRBJ2-2, with D perhaps given as TRBD1 or TRBD2 (7 bases each). CDR1 is MNHNS, CDR2 SASEGT, per germline. The CDR3 length is 14 residues. Here the CDR3 reads CASSADRAGRGLVF. DNA for the CDR3: TGTGCCAGCAGTGCCGACAGGGCAGGGAGGGGACTGGTTTTT.

This chain uses TRBV20-1 with TRBJ2-7; no clear D gene. Germline lookup yields CDR1 DFQATT and CDR2 SNEGSKA (reference sequence). V was cut by 2 bases and J by 5 bases, with 10 bases left in between. The CDR3 sequence is 12 residues long. CDR3 region: CSARHSRNEQYF. The CDR3 DNA reads as TGCAGTGCTAGACATTCGCGAAACGAGCAGTACTTC.

This chain links TRBV5-6 with TRBJ2-5; 10 bases are a match to TRBD1. CDR1 and CDR2 (germline): SGHDT, YYEEEE. This CDR3 comprises 17 residues. Losses at the gene ends were 0 bases for V and 1 base for J; bases not matched to a gene: 6. Here the CDR3 reads CASSLALTGGRQETQYF. CDR3 nucleotides: TGTGCCAGCAGCTTGGCGCTGACAGGGGGCCGCCAAGAGACCCAGTACTTC.

Many counts were recorded for this clonotype. J is TRBJ2-6 and V is TRBV27, with D perhaps TRBD1 (5 bases). The germline gives CDR1 MNHEY, CDR2 SMNVEV (reference sequence). Trimming removed 7 bases from V and 1 base from J, with 8 bases in between. The CDR3 runs 14 residues. The CDR3 DNA is TGTGCCAGCAAGGGGTTATCTGGGGCCAACGTCCTGACTTTC. Amino acid sequence: CASKGLSGANVLTF.

In this sample, this clonotype turned up many times. This chain links TRBV7-9 with TRBJ1-1; possible D gene TRBD1, 5 bases. V lost 5 bases to trimming and J lost 4 bases, with 17 bases between them. Germline V CDR1 and CDR2: SEHNR, FQNEAQ (reference sequence). The CDR3 is made up of 15 amino acids. The chain's CDR3 is CASSTQRTLGTEAFF. The CDR3 nucleotides are TGTGCCAGCAGCACGCAAAGGACACTCGGCACTGAAGCTTTCTTT.